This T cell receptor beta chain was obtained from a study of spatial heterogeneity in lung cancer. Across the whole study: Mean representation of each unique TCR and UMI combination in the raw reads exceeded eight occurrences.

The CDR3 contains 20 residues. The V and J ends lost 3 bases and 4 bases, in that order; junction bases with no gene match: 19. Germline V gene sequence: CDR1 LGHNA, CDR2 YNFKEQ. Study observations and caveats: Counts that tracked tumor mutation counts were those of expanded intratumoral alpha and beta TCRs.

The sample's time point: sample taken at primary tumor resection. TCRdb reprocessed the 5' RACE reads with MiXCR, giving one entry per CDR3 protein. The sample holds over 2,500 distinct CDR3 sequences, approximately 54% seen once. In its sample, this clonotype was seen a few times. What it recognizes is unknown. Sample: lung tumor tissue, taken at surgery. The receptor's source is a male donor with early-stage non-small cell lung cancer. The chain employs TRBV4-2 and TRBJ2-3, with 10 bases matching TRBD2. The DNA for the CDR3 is TGTGCCAGCAGCCAGAGGGGAGGGGGCCTAGCGGGAGAAGGTCCAGATACGCAGTATTTT. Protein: CASSQRGGGLAGEGPDTQYF.